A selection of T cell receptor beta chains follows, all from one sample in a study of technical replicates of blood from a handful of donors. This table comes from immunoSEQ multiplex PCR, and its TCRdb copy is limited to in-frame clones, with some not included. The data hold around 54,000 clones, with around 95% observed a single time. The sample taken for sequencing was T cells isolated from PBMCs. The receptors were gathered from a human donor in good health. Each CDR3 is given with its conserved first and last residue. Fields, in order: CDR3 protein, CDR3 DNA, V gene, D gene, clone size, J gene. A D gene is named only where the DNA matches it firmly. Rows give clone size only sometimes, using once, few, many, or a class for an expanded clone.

CASSSGFYNEQFF TGTGCCAGCAGTTCAGGGTTCTACAATGAGCAGTTCTTC TRBV27 NA NA TRBJ2-1
CASSFAAGGNTGELFF TGTGCCAGCAGCTTTGCAGCGGGAGGGAACACCGGGGAGCTGTTTTTT TRBV7-9 TRBD2 once TRBJ2-2
CASRQGASNQPQHF TGTGCCAGTAGGCAGGGGGCGAGCAATCAGCCCCAGCATTTT TRBV19 TRBD1 NA TRBJ1-5
CASSSSLRGNEKLFF TGTGCCAGCAGCTCTAGCCTGAGGGGGAATGAAAAACTGTTTTTT TRBV6-5 NA once TRBJ1-4
CASSLQGATEAFF TGTGCCAGCAGCTTACAGGGGGCCACTGAAGCTTTCTTT TRBV7-3 TRBD1 NA TRBJ1-1
CASSLRRPHEQYF TGCGCCAGCAGCTTGAGGAGGCCCCACGAGCAGTACTTC TRBV5-1 NA NA TRBJ2-7
CASSQGPAGAGGANVLTF TGCGCCAGCAGCCAAGGTCCAGCGGGAGCCGGAGGGGCCAACGTCCTGACTTTC TRBV4-1 TRBD2 NA TRBJ2-6
CAISEGQYYEQYF TGTGCCATCAGTGAGGGACAATACTACGAGCAGTACTTC TRBV10-3 NA NA TRBJ2-7
CATSRGPRGNTEAFF TGTGCCACCAGCAGAGGCCCTCGAGGGAACACTGAAGCTTTCTTT TRBV15 NA NA TRBJ1-1
CASSLQGTRAEAFF TGTGCCAGCAGCCTTCAGGGTACCCGGGCTGAAGCTTTCTTT TRBV11-3 NA NA TRBJ1-1
CASRYGRDRDTDTQYF TGTGCCAGCAGATACGGGCGGGACAGAGACACAGATACGCAGTATTTT TRBV7-8 NA NA TRBJ2-3
CASSSWLDPGTEAFF TGTGCCAGCAGTTCCTGGTTGGATCCAGGGACTGAAGCTTTCTTT TRBV6-5 NA NA TRBJ1-1
CASSQEWEGTVYEQYF TGCGCCAGCAGCCAAGAATGGGAGGGAACAGTCTACGAGCAGTACTTC TRBV4-3 TRBD2 NA TRBJ2-7
CASRDRGPWNEQYF TGTGCCAGCAGGGACAGGGGGCCTTGGAACGAGCAGTACTTC TRBV28 TRBD1 NA TRBJ2-7
CASSPQGYETQYF TGTGCCAGCAGTCCGCAGGGGTACGAGACCCAGTACTTC TRBV27 NA NA TRBJ2-5